This entry is about one T cell receptor beta chain. Its antigen remains unknown. The entry originates in a study of cytomegalovirus exposure and HLA in healthy donors. At the level of the study: The 120 or so validation repertoires used the same platform as the approximately 700 first-cohort repertoires (as reported by a later analysis).

The CDR3 sequence is 15 residues long. V dropped 4 bases and J dropped 1 base, with 14 bases sitting between them. Germline V lookup: CDR1 MNHEY, CDR2 SVGAGI. Study results and caveats: Using the classifier, cytomegalovirus status was reportedly diagnosed with high specificity and sensitivity. In the roughly 110 validation repertoires, approximately 94% of cluster scores exceeded 0, per a later analysis.

TCRdb's table, derived via immunoSEQ multiplex PCR, lists solely in-frame clones and lacks some. The data contain 100,000 or so clones, 87% of them singletons. The chain is built from TRBV6-5 and TRBJ2-7, with D possibly TRBD2 on 6 matching bases. The sequencing sample was made of PBMCs. This sequence was found in a woman aged 25-40 years in good health and CMV-seronegative. CDR3 protein: CASSSGRRGSYEQYF. For the CDR3, the DNA is TGTGCCAGCAGTTCCGGACGGAGGGGTTCCTACGAGCAGTACTTC.